The 29 T cell receptor beta chains listed next were all sequenced from one sample in a study of T cell responses to AZD1222 COVID-19 vaccine. Here immunoSEQ multiplex PCR was the method, and the copy in TCRdb shows in-frame clones only, minus some. The sample includes 120,000 or so clones, about 88% of them seen just once. Material: peripheral blood, obtained 28 days after the second AZD1222 dose. The origin of the receptors is an adult who received the AZD1222 COVID-19 vaccine.

This chain links TRBV11-2 with TRBJ1-2; 7 bases align to TRBD1. The CDR3 runs 15 residues. The V segment lost 2 bases and the J segment 5 bases; nucleotides outside the gene matches: 8. CDR1 SGHAT and CDR2 FQNNGV come from the germline V gene. The CDR3 spells CASSLSPGQRYGYTF. The CDR3 DNA sequence: TGTGCCAGCAGCTTATCCCCGGGACAGCGATATGGCTACACCTTC.

This clone showed up just a few times. The chain combines TRBV3-1 (or the pseudogene TRBV3-2) with TRBJ2-5; unclear D gene. The germline V gene has CDR1 LGHDT and CDR2 YNNKEL (reference sequence). The CDR3 is 15 amino acids. V lost 3 bases and J 4 bases, leaving 15 bases between the germline ends. The CDR3 DNA reads as TGTGCCAGCAGCCACTTAGGGCCCTACGTAGAGACCCAGTACTTC. Translating gives CASSHLGPYVETQYF.

DNA for the CDR3: TGTGCCAGCAGCAATGACAGGGGGGCTGAAAAACTGTTTTTT. Its protein is CASSNDRGAEKLFF. The chain links TRBV5-4 to TRBJ1-4, with 9 bases that match TRBD1. The CDR3 spans 14 residues. From germline, CDR1 is SGHNT and CDR2 YYREEE (reference sequence). V lost 4 bases, J lost 7 bases, and 5 bases stayed unmatched.

The rearrangement joins TRBV6-5 to TRBJ2-1, with TRBD2 matching 7 bases. The germline CDR1 and CDR2 sequences are MNHEY and SVGAGI. With 7 bases clipped from V and 7 bases from J, the junction kept 10 bases outside the gene matches. CDR3 length equals 14 residues. CDR3 protein: CASTTSARWNEQFF. As DNA, the CDR3 is TGTGCCAGCACCACTAGCGCCCGGTGGAATGAGCAGTTCTTC.

The genes are TRBV7-2 and TRBJ1-2; D not certain. Deletions cut 5 bases from V and 4 bases from J, with 23 bases between. This CDR3 region has 17 residues. In germline, CDR1 is SGHTA, CDR2 FQGNSA. The CDR3 is CASSPGPLLSRLYGYTF. The CDR3 DNA is TGTGCCAGCAGCCCCGGTCCTCTGCTATCTAGACTCTATGGCTACACCTTC.

V is TRBV9 and J is TRBJ2-3; D perhaps matches TRBD2 (5 bases). Germline values: CDR1 SGDLS, CDR2 YYNGEE. Trimming shortened V by 3 bases and J by 0 bases, and 8 bases separated the two germline ends. CDR3 size: 14 residues. CDR3 in amino acids: CASSAGLSTDTQYF. Here the CDR3 DNA reads TGTGCCAGCAGCGCCGGACTGAGCACAGATACGCAGTATTTT. Based on the CDR3 plus reference TRBV9 and TRBJ2-3, the full variable domain is DSGVTQTPKHLITATGQRVTLRCSPRSGDLSVYWYQQSLDQGLQFLIQYYNGEERAKGNILERFSAQQFPDLHSELNLSSLELGDSALYFCASSAGLSTDTQYFGPGTRLTVL.

The chain couples TRBV21-1 to TRBJ1-1. TRBV21-1 is described as a pseudogene. The CDR3 has 15 residues. The CDR3 nucleotides are TGTGCCAGCAGCCTGACGGGGCAGAGAGGGACTGAAGCTTTCTTT. It encodes CASSLTGQRGTEAFF.

The V call is TRBV5-5, the J call TRBJ1-4, with a weak D call TRBD1 (5 bases). The CDR3 consists of 15 residues. V was pared by 1 base and J by 0 bases, with 7 bases between. Germline V CDR1 and CDR2: SGHKS, YYEKEE (reference sequence). The CDR3 DNA reads as TGTGCCAGCAGCTTGTCGGGGGCAACTAATGAAAAACTGTTTTTT. Translating it yields CASSLSGATNEKLFF.

V gene TRBV14 combines with J gene TRBJ2-5; D is perhaps TRBD1 or TRBD2 (5 bases each). The CDR3 totals 15 residues. Looked up from germline, CDR1 is SGHDN and CDR2 is FVKESK. V was shortened by 2 bases and J by 10 bases, with 20 bases between the two germline ends. In DNA, the CDR3 is TGTGCCAGCAGCCAATTCTGGGGCGCTGAGAGGGACCAGTACTTC. Residues: CASSQFWGAERDQYF.

This sequence joins TRBV11-2 and TRBJ2-7; TRBD2 matches at 12 bases. The junction had 9 bases not matched to a gene; V was cut back by 5 bases and J by 1 base. The germline CDR1 and CDR2 sequences are SGHAT and FQNNGV. The CDR3 covers 17 residues. For the CDR3, the DNA is TGTGCCAGCAGCCAGGGGCTAGCGGGGGGGAAATCCTACGAGCAGTACTTC. Translating it yields CASSQGLAGGKSYEQYF.

DNA of the CDR3: TGTGCCAGCAGCGCATTTAATAGTAGCCATGAGCAGTTCTTC. Its protein product is CASSAFNSSHEQFF. V usage is TRBV3-1 (or the pseudogene TRBV3-2) and J usage is TRBJ2-1; D gene ambiguous. The V gene's germline CDR1 is LGHDT and CDR2 YNNKEL (reference sequence). The V and J ends lost 5 bases and 8 bases respectively, with 16 bases between them. There are 14 residues in the CDR3.

The chain joins TRBV4-3 to TRBJ2-3, with D possibly called TRBD1 or TRBD2 (5 bases each). The CDR3 spans 16 residues. CDR1 and CDR2 (germline): LGHNA, YSLEER. Trimming shortened V by 1 base and J by 2 bases, and 13 bases separated the two germline ends. CDR3 region: CASSQAYGANTDTQYF. Here the CDR3 DNA reads TGCGCCAGCAGCCAAGCTTACGGGGCCAACACAGATACGCAGTATTTT.

The chain has TRBV2 and TRBJ2-5; D is possibly TRBD2 (5 bases). CDR1 and CDR2 (germline): SNHLY, FYNNEI. This CDR3 has 12 amino acids. V gave up 8 bases and J gave up 6 bases, with 13 bases separating them. The CDR3 region is CASGNEGKTQYF. CDR3 nucleotide sequence: TGTGCCAGCGGCAATGAGGGAAAGACCCAGTACTTC.

This sequence joins TRBV6-5 and TRBJ1-6; D is uncertain. The V gene lost 8 bases and the J gene lost 5 bases, with 16 bases spanning the gap. The CDR3 consists of 15 residues. Germline loops: CDR1 MNHEY, CDR2 SVGAGI. Here the CDR3 reads CASRWGIRDNSPLHF. In DNA, the CDR3 is TGTGCCAGCCGCTGGGGAATACGAGATAATTCACCCCTCCACTTT.

This chain links TRBV4-1 with TRBJ2-2; no clear D. Between the trimmed V and J ends, which lost 1 base and 1 base, there was a span of 13 bases. The CDR3 is made up of 17 amino acids. Germline lookup yields CDR1 MGHRA and CDR2 YSYEKL. The CDR3 sequence: CASSQARLGENTGELFF. The CDR3 DNA is TGCGCCAGCAGCCAAGCGAGGTTGGGCGAGAACACCGGGGAGCTGTTTTTT.

This sequence joins TRBV2 and TRBJ1-3; D ambiguous. The length of the CDR3 is 11 residues. Germline CDR1 reads SNHLY; CDR2 reads FYNNEI. V was clipped by 8 bases and J by 9 bases, with 11 bases between them. As DNA, the CDR3 is TGTGCCAGCGCCCTGGGAGCCACCATATATTTT. Amino acids: CASALGATIYF.

The rearrangement joins TRBV4-1 to TRBJ2-7; 12 bases agree with TRBD2. Trimming cost V 2 bases and J 2 bases; bases outside gene matches: 4. The germline V gene encodes CDR1 MGHRA and CDR2 YSYEKL. This CDR3 comprises 16 residues. The CDR3 region has the DNA TGCGCCAGCAGCCAACCGACTAGCGGGGGTGCCTACGAGCAGTACTTC. Protein product: CASSQPTSGGAYEQYF.

The chain carries TRBV5-1 and TRBJ1-3, with TRBD1 identical over 7 bases. The CDR3 consists of 15 residues. Germline V gene sequence: CDR1 SGHRS, CDR2 YFSETQ. V shed 4 bases, J shed 3 bases, and the junction held 7 bases outside the gene matches. The chain's CDR3 is CASSTGTDFGNTIYF. Here the CDR3 DNA reads TGCGCCAGCAGCACCGGGACAGACTTTGGAAACACCATATATTTT.

The chain combines TRBV6-5 with TRBJ2-2; TRBD1 is a possible D gene (5 bases). V gave up 6 bases and J gave up 3 bases, with 14 bases separating them. CDR1 is MNHEY and CDR2 is SVGAGI in the germline V gene. The CDR3 totals 15 residues. In DNA, the CDR3 is TGTGCCAGCAGACTTTCAGGGTTGTACACCGGGGAGCTGTTTTTT. Protein: CASRLSGLYTGELFF.

This clone was seen only a few times. This rearrangement joins TRBV28 to TRBJ2-2; 8 bases are shared with TRBD1. The CDR3 runs 15 residues. Germline V CDR1 and CDR2: MDHEN, SYDVKM. Trimming at V came to 6 bases and at J to 3 bases, leaving 6 bases not matched to a gene. This CDR3 reads CASRRGQEDTGELFF. The CDR3 region has the DNA TGTGCCAGCAGGCGGGGACAGGAGGACACCGGGGAGCTGTTTTTT. Variable domain in full (rest from reference TRBV28 and TRBJ2-2): DVKVTQSSRYLVKRTGEKVFLECVQDMDHENMFWYRQDPGLGLRLIYFSYDVKMKEKGDIPEGYSVSREKKERFSLILESASTNQTSMYLCASRRGQEDTGELFFGEGSRLTVL.

This clone was seen more than once but under ten times. As DNA, the CDR3 is TGTGCCAGCAGTTACTCGCAGGGTATTGGGGCCAACGTCCTGACTTTC. Translated, it gives CASSYSQGIGANVLTF. The J gene is TRBJ2-6, the V gene TRBV6-5, with D possibly matching TRBD1 (5 bases). The germline V and J ends were trimmed by 0 bases and 3 bases, with 9 bases remaining between them. The CDR3 sequence is 16 residues long. Germline V gives CDR1 MNHEY, CDR2 SVGAGI.

V gene TRBV10-2 combines with J gene TRBJ1-1; TRBD1 matches 8 bases. The trim removed 6 bases at V and 5 bases at J, leaving 5 bases unmatched. The CDR3 runs to 13 residues. Per the germline V gene, CDR1 is WSHSY and CDR2 is SAAADI. CDR3 loop: CASRLTGGTEAFF. The CDR3 nucleotides are TGCGCCAGCAGACTCACAGGGGGGACTGAAGCTTTCTTT.

The genes are TRBV30 and TRBJ1-2, with unresolved D. CDR1 and CDR2 from the germline V gene are GTSNPN and SVGIG (reference sequence). V was clipped by 3 bases and J by 3 bases, with 11 bases between them. CDR3 size: 13 residues. The CDR3 reads CAWRPSEDYGYTF. Written as DNA, the CDR3 is TGTGCCTGGAGACCTTCGGAGGACTATGGCTACACCTTC. Full variable domain (outside the CDR3, taken from reference TRBV30 and TRBJ1-2): SQTIHQWPATLVQPVGSPLSLECTVEGTSNPNLYWYRQAAGRGLQLLFYSVGIGQISSEVPQNLSASRPQDRQFILSSKKLLLSDSGFYLCAWRPSEDYGYTFGSGTRLTVV.

The chain has TRBV6-5 and TRBJ2-7, with 9 bases fitting TRBD1. The CDR3 spans 13 residues. From germline, CDR1 is MNHEY and CDR2 SVGAGI. Losses at the gene ends were 2 bases for V and 9 bases for J; bases not matched to a gene: 5. The CDR3 DNA sequence: TGTGCCAGCAGTTACACCGGGACAGGGTTGCAGTACTTC. Translation: CASSYTGTGLQYF.

This sequence joins TRBV19 and TRBJ2-4; D gene uncertain. The CDR3 is 13 residues long. In germline, CDR1 is LNHDA, CDR2 SQIVND (reference sequence). V lost 5 bases to trimming and J lost 7 bases, with 12 bases between them. DNA of the CDR3: TGTGCCAGTAGTGTCCTAGGAGAGAACATTCAGTACTTC. This codes for CASSVLGENIQYF.

The chain links TRBV3-1 (or the pseudogene TRBV3-2) to TRBJ1-5, with unresolved D. The germline V and J ends were trimmed by 3 bases and 0 bases, with 6 bases remaining between them. The CDR3 extends over 14 amino acids. Germline-derived CDR1 and CDR2 are LGHDT and YNNKEL (reference sequence). The CDR3 loop reads CASSQDYSNQPQHF. The CDR3 nucleotides are TGTGCCAGCAGCCAGGACTATAGCAATCAGCCCCAGCATTTT.

There are a few counts of this clone. This chain links TRBV15 with TRBJ2-3, with D possibly TRBD2 on 5 matching bases. Germline-derived CDR1 and CDR2 are LNHNV and YYDKDF (reference sequence). The CDR3 loop spans 12 amino acids. Deletions cut 5 bases from V and 6 bases from J, with 9 bases between. CDR3 coding DNA: TGTGCCACCAGCGACCCGGGGGATACGCAGTATTTT. The encoded protein is CATSDPGDTQYF.

The CDR3 DNA reads TGCGCCAGCAGCTTGTGGGTTAGCGGGGTCCAGAACACAGATACGCAGTATTTT. Its translation: CASSLWVSGVQNTDTQYF. V and J are TRBV5-1 and TRBJ2-3; TRBD2 matches 8 bases. The CDR3 runs 18 residues. Germline CDR1 SGHRS, CDR2 YFSETQ. Trimming took 1 base from V and 2 from J; bases not matched to a gene: 12.

The chain combines TRBV12-2 with TRBJ2-1; the table's D gene call, TRBD1, was not cross checked with the DNA. TRBV12-2 is a recognized pseudogene. CDR3 size: 16 residues. As DNA, the CDR3 is TGTGCAAGTCGCTTAGGAATGGGGACATGGAGGAATGAGCAGTTCTTC. It yields the protein CASRLGMGTWRNEQFF.